Shown below are 26 T cell receptor beta chains from a single sample sequenced in a study of T-cell reconstitution after alpha-beta-depleted transplantation in children. Unique molecular identifiers were incorporated when the TCRbeta library was constructed. TCRdb recomputed calls from the PCR reads with MiXCR, one row per CDR3 protein. The data show more than 200,000 distinct CDR3 sequences, 7% to 9% seen once. Source: PBMCs, mostly from graft donor cells, taken 360 days after TCRalphabeta/CD19-depleted stem cell transplant. The receptor set was obtained from a male patient aged 2 to 10 who had a stem cell transplant for acute myeloid leukemia, so the T cells may come from the graft donor.

This clonotype was seen at least ten times. This chain uses TRBV20-1 with TRBJ1-5; a weak D match, TRBD1 (5 bases). V lost 4 bases, J lost 2 bases, and 6 bases lay in between. The length of the CDR3 is 12 residues. Germline assignment: CDR1 DFQATT and CDR2 SNEGSKA (reference sequence). The CDR3 DNA is TGCAGTGCTACGGGGGGCAATCAGCCCCAGCATTTT. Residues: CSATGGNQPQHF.

This clonotype showed up just a few times. The chain combines TRBV12-3 or TRBV12-4 with TRBJ1-5; 9 nucleotides match TRBD1. This CDR3 has 17 amino acids. V was pared by 5 bases and J by 9 bases, with 17 bases of the junction left unmatched. The CDR3 region is CASSPAGTGKAGGPQHF. In DNA, the CDR3 is TGTGCCAGCAGTCCTGCCGGGACAGGGAAGGCCGGTGGGCCCCAGCATTTT.

A note on this clonotype: One base away lies a much larger clone, so this may be a sequencing read error. V and J are TRBV5-4 and TRBJ2-3, with unresolved D. Per the germline V gene, CDR1 is SGHNT and CDR2 is YYREEE (reference sequence). The CDR3 extends over 14 amino acids. CDR3 nucleotides: TGTACCAGCAGCTTGTTTCCAGACACAGATACGCAGTATTTT. Translation gives CTSSLFPDTDTQYF.

This clonotype has only a few counts. The V call is TRBV20-1, the J call TRBJ2-1; D is ambiguous. The CDR3 consists of 14 residues. CDR1 DFQATT and CDR2 SNEGSKA come from the germline V gene (reference sequence). Trimming took off 1 base at V and 0 bases at J, with 7 bases between the two ends. Here the CDR3 reads CSARAGGSYNEQFF. Here the CDR3 DNA reads TGCAGTGCTAGAGCCGGCGGCTCCTACAATGAGCAGTTCTTC.

Only a few counts were recorded for this clonotype. This chain connects TRBV10-3 to TRBJ2-1; D may be TRBD2 (6 bases). V was cut by 6 bases and J by 5 bases, with 17 bases left in between. The CDR3 is 15 amino acids. Per germline, CDR1 ENHRY and CDR2 SYGVKD. The CDR3 region is CAISAPAGLNNEQFF. In DNA form, the CDR3 reads TGTGCCATCAGCGCCCCTGCGGGGCTTAACAATGAGCAGTTCTTC.

The chain recombines TRBV11-3 with TRBJ2-3; tentative D call: TRBD2 (6 bases). The germline V gene encodes CDR1 SGHNT and CDR2 YENEEA. The CDR3 totals 12 residues. Trimming cost V 3 bases and J 7 bases, with 8 bases left between them. This chain's CDR3 is CASSLGGNTQYF. CDR3 nucleotides: TGTGCCAGCAGCTTGGGGGGAAATACGCAGTATTTT. The whole variable domain, remainder taken from reference TRBV11-3 and TRBJ2-3, is EAGVVQSPRYKIIEKKQPVAFWCNPISGHNTLYWYLQNLGQGPELLIRYENEEAVDDSQLPKDRFSAERLKGVDSTLKIQPAELGDSAVYLCASSLGGNTQYFGPGTRLTVL.

This clonotype occurred many times. This chain uses TRBV15 with TRBJ2-7; D not resolved. Germline loops: CDR1 LNHNV, CDR2 YYDKDF (reference sequence). The CDR3 is 15 amino acids. With 1 base removed from V and 5 bases from J, the gap between germline ends came to 15 bases. The CDR3 loop reads CATSRGLRVSDEQYV. The CDR3 nucleotides read TGTGCCACCAGCAGAGGTTTAAGGGTTTCGGACGAGCAGTACGTC.

In this sample, this clonotype turned up many times. This chain joins TRBV5-1 and TRBJ2-1; 14 nucleotides line up with TRBD2. There are 14 residues in the CDR3. Germline values: CDR1 SGHRS, CDR2 YFSETQ. Losses at the gene ends were 5 bases for V and 6 bases for J; bases not matched to a gene: 1. The CDR3 here is CASRGLAGANEQFF. CDR3 nucleotides: TGCGCCAGCAGGGGACTAGCGGGAGCCAATGAGCAGTTCTTC.

This clonotype was detected only a few times. The chain uses TRBV19 and TRBJ2-3; D might be TRBD1 (5 bases). Germline values: CDR1 LNHDA, CDR2 SQIVND (reference sequence). V was shortened by 6 bases and J by 5 bases, with 18 bases between the two germline ends. CDR3 length: 15 residues. CDR3 sequence reads: CASSHSRQRGDTQYF. The CDR3 DNA sequence: TGTGCCAGTAGCCATTCAAGACAGAGAGGAGATACGCAGTATTTT.

J is TRBJ2-3 and V is TRBV11-2, with a tentative D call TRBD2 (5 bases). The V and J ends lost 1 base and 5 bases respectively, with 10 bases between them. This CDR3 is built from 14 residues. Germline V gene sequence: CDR1 SGHAT, CDR2 FQNNGV. CDR3 sequence (DNA): TGTGCCAGCAGCTTAGGCGTACTAGAAGATACGCAGTATTTT. Translating gives CASSLGVLEDTQYF.

This clonotype has ten or more counts. The V call is TRBV7-2, the J call TRBJ2-5; 12 bases agree with TRBD2. This CDR3 spans 16 amino acids. Germline V CDR1 and CDR2: SGHTA, FQGNSA. The ends lost 4 bases at V and 3 bases at J; junction bases unmatched: 6. DNA of the CDR3: TGTGCCAGCAGCTCCAAGACTAGCGGGAGCAAAGAGACCCAGTACTTC. Protein sequence: CASSSKTSGSKETQYF.

In this sample, this clonotype turned up many times. J is TRBJ2-1 and V is TRBV4-1; no reliable D call. Germline loops: CDR1 MGHRA, CDR2 YSYEKL. Trimming took 1 base from V and 6 from J, leaving 13 bases between them. CDR3 length: 15 amino acids. The CDR3 is CASSQVHLWGNEQFF. The CDR3 coding sequence is TGCGCCAGCAGCCAAGTCCACCTCTGGGGCAATGAGCAGTTCTTC.

This clonotype occurred many times. This chain joins TRBV10-3 and TRBJ2-3; 7 nucleotides align to TRBD1. V shed 6 bases and J 2 bases; nucleotides not matched to a gene: 8. Germline V gives CDR1 ENHRY, CDR2 SYGVKD. This CDR3 is built from 15 residues. The CDR3 spells CAIRVGDSNTDTQYF. The CDR3 coding sequence is TGTGCCATCAGGGTCGGGGACAGCAACACAGATACGCAGTATTTT.

In this sample, this clonotype turned up a few times. The V gene is TRBV20-1, the J gene TRBJ2-5; D is unclear. Germline CDR1 reads DFQATT; CDR2 reads SNEGSKA (reference sequence). CDR3 size: 13 residues. Trimming pared 3 bases from V and 4 bases from J, leaving 12 bases between. In DNA form, the CDR3 reads TGCAGTGCTAGTAAATCACCAGTAGAGACCCAGTACTTC. Its translation is CSASKSPVETQYF.

This chain links TRBV20-1 with TRBJ2-3, with 7 bases that match TRBD1. Trimming took 6 bases from V and 6 from J; bases not matched to a gene: 6. CDR1 and CDR2 (germline): DFQATT, SNEGSKA (reference sequence). This CDR3 spans 12 amino acids. CDR3 nucleotide sequence: TGCAGTGCCCCGGGGACAGCGGATACGCAGTATTTT. This gives the protein CSAPGTADTQYF.

This chain connects TRBV20-1 to TRBJ1-1; D possibly corresponds to TRBD1 (5 bases). Germline loops: CDR1 DFQATT, CDR2 SNEGSKA (reference sequence). V dropped 1 base and J dropped 0 bases, with 12 bases sitting between them. The CDR3 length is 15 residues. CDR3 region: CSARGWGTLNTEAFF. In nucleotides, the CDR3 is TGCAGTGCTAGAGGGTGGGGCACGTTGAACACTGAAGCTTTCTTT.

This clonotype has a count of ten or more. This sequence joins TRBV5-1 and TRBJ1-1; no clear D gene. This CDR3 spans 14 amino acids. The germline gives CDR1 SGHRS, CDR2 YFSETQ. V was shortened by 4 bases and J by 4 bases, with 14 bases between the two germline ends. In nucleotides, the CDR3 is TGCGCCAGCAGCCCTACGACGGGGTCCACTGAAGCTTTCTTT. This codes for CASSPTTGSTEAFF.

This clonotype was seen a handful of times. The J gene is TRBJ2-1, the V gene TRBV15; 11 nucleotides agree with TRBD2. Trimming cost V 3 bases and J 8 bases; bases outside gene matches: 9. This CDR3 contains 16 residues. The germline V gene encodes CDR1 LNHNV and CDR2 YYDKDF (reference sequence). The CDR3: CATSRTSGEVMDEQFF. In nucleotides, the CDR3 is TGTGCCACCAGCAGGACTAGCGGGGAGGTGATGGATGAGCAGTTCTTC. Using reference TRBV15 and TRBJ2-1 for the parts outside the CDR3, the full variable domain is DAMVIQNPRYQVTQFGKPVTLSCSQTLNHNVMYWYQQKSSQAPKLLFHYYDKDFNNEADTPDNFQSRRPNTSFCFLDIRSPGLGDTAMYLCATSRTSGEVMDEQFFGPGTRLTVL.

This chain joins TRBV21-1 and TRBJ2-7; the DNA was not used to check the table's D call, TRBD1. TRBV21-1 corresponds to a pseudogene. The CDR3 consists of 15 residues. The chain's CDR3 is CASSNIRVASTKQYF. DNA for the CDR3: TGTGCCAGCAGCAATATCAGGGTTGCCTCTACGAAGCAGTACTTC.

This clonotype was observed at least ten times. This chain links TRBV2 with TRBJ2-1; no clear D. V lost 1 base and J 5 bases, leaving 0 bases between the germline ends. Germline V gene sequence: CDR1 SNHLY, CDR2 FYNNEI. The CDR3 extends over 11 amino acids. CDR3 coding DNA: TGTGCCAGCAGTGAAGACAATGAGCAGTTCTTC. The encoded protein is CASSEDNEQFF.

V is TRBV12-3 or TRBV12-4 and J is TRBJ2-4; unclear D gene. V gave up 7 bases and J gave up 2 bases, with 12 bases separating them. The CDR3 extends over 14 amino acids. The CDR3 nucleotides are TGTGCCAGCACTCTTGGGGATCCCAAAAACATTCAGTACTTC. This translates into CASTLGDPKNIQYF.

This clonotype has at least ten counts. This chain joins TRBV4-2 and TRBJ2-5; D is tentatively TRBD1 or TRBD2 (5 bases each). This CDR3 region has 15 residues. With 0 bases removed from V and 4 bases from J, the gap between germline ends came to 12 bases. The germline V gene has CDR1 LGHNA and CDR2 YNFKEQ. The CDR3 DNA reads as TGTGCCAGCAGCCAAGATAAGCCGGGGCGAGAGACCCAGTACTTC. It yields the protein CASSQDKPGRETQYF.

This clonotype was seen repeatedly, ten times or more. The chain joins TRBV12-3 or TRBV12-4 to TRBJ2-3, with TRBD2 identical over 15 bases. The CDR3 is 20 amino acids. J lost 2 bases, V lost 5 bases, and 14 bases had no gene match. The CDR3, as DNA: TGTGCCAGCAGTCCGCACCCTCCGGGACTAGCGGGGGGACACACAGATACGCAGTATTTT. Its protein is CASSPHPPGLAGGHTDTQYF.

The CDR3 region has the DNA TGTGCCAGCAGCTTCTTAGCGGGTTCTTACAATGAGCAGTTCTTC. Translation: CASSFLAGSYNEQFF. The gene calls are TRBV7-3 and TRBJ2-1, with TRBD2 identical over 7 bases. With 3 bases clipped from V and 4 bases from J, the junction kept 6 bases outside the gene matches. Looked up from germline, CDR1 is SGHTA and CDR2 is FQGTGA. The CDR3 runs to 15 residues.

This clonotype was seen ten or more times. The rearrangement links TRBV5-1 to TRBJ2-1, with TRBD1 as a possible D gene (6 bases). The CDR3 is 12 residues long. The V gene lost 2 bases and the J gene lost 8 bases, with 8 bases spanning the gap. Germline V gene sequence: CDR1 SGHRS, CDR2 YFSETQ. DNA for the CDR3: TGCGCCAGCAGCTTACAGGGTTATGAGCAGTTCTTC. Its protein is CASSLQGYEQFF.

This clonotype was observed a few times. The V call is TRBV5-5, the J call TRBJ1-3; D remains unclear. V was pared by 4 bases and J by 0 bases, with 11 bases between. The CDR3 has 15 amino acids. Germline CDR1 and CDR2: SGHKS and YYEKEE (reference sequence). CDR3 in DNA: TGTGCCAGCAGCCCGGGATACTACTCTGGAAACACCATATATTTT. Its protein is CASSPGYYSGNTIYF.